This T cell receptor beta chain was sequenced during a study of blood T cell repertoires in COVID-19. The CDR3 covers 14 residues. V was clipped by 7 bases and J by 1 base; unmatched bases: 6. Germline CDR1 and CDR2: SNHLY and FYNNEI. Authors' analysis steps: How many nucleated cells were present was estimated from reference gene primer amplification. Sequenced by immunoSEQ multiplex PCR; TCRdb stores in-frame clones only, minus some. That table is the source of V, J and clone size, and D and trimming were worked out from the DNA. Of some 250,000 clones in the sample, 80% to 85% were seen once. The source of this sequence is a woman younger than 35 with acute or convalescent COVID-19. Sequencing used peripheral blood. This chain uses TRBV2 with TRBJ1-1, with TRBD1 matching over 7 bases. CDR3 amino acids: CASMLGTANTEAFF. For the CDR3, the DNA is TGTGCCAGCATGTTAGGGACAGCGAACACTGAAGCTTTCTTT.